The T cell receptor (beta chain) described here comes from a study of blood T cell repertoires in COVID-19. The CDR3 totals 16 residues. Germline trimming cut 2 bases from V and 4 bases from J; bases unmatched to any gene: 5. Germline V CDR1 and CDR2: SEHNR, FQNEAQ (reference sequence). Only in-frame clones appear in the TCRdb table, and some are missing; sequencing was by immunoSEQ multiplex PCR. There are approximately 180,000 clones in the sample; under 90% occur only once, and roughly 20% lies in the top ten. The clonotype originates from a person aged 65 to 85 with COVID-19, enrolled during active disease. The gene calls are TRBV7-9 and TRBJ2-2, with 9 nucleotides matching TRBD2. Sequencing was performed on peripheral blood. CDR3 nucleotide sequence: TGTGCCAGCAGCTTACTTCTAGCGGGGTCCACCGGGGAGCTGTTTTTT. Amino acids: CASSLLLAGSTGELFF.